The clone carrying this T cell receptor beta chain was seen a few times. The sample originates from a study of tumor-infiltrating lymphocytes in glioblastoma multiforme. Three nested ARM-PCR rounds with V-beta and C-beta primers built TCRB libraries. TCRdb fed the multiplex PCR reads into MiXCR, producing one record per CDR3 protein. The table records fewer than 11,000 distinct CDR3 sequences, 55% to 80% of them present only once. Per germline, CDR1 MNHNS and CDR2 SASEGT. There are 14 residues in the CDR3. The V and J ends lost 7 bases and 2 bases respectively, with 14 bases between them. The genes are TRBV6-1 and TRBJ2-5; D is unresolved. The sample was brain tumor tissue. The clonotype was recovered from a male donor with glioblastoma. The CDR3, as DNA: TGTGCCAGCACCACCTACGGAGAACAAGAGACCCAGTACTTC. Amino acids: CASTTYGEQETQYF.